This TCR beta chain was profiled in a study of cytomegalovirus exposure and HLA in healthy donors (dated by TCRdb to the late 2010s). About the study as a whole: According to an earlier analysis of 587 of the donors, 150 million to 200 million T cells yielded some 110 million unique TCR beta sequences and about 280 Gb of sequence data. Roughly 300 gigabases of sequencing data and roughly 80 million unique TCR sequences made up an early release that covered nearly 650 HLA-typed donors. Of the roughly 390 genotyped donors, 81% fell in the genetic ancestry cluster associated with self-reported Caucasian donors. The study aimed to test whether cataloging public T cell receptors could reveal signatures of past pathogen exposure. The T cell repertoires of several hundred subjects were profiled by immunosequencing and related to cytomegalovirus serostatus. Along with the roughly 610-subject first cohort, a separate validation cohort of over a hundred different subjects was used. To predict cytomegalovirus infection status, the study brought together high-throughput TCR immunosequencing, statistical association of individual TCRs with disease status, and machine learning. In a later analysis, previously published TCR beta repertoires from 550 to 700 donors were re-analyzed and high-resolution HLA genotyping was added so that TCR occurrence patterns could be studied. The later analysis used no new phenotypic data to find candidate immune exposures, relying instead on TCR beta sequences and their occurrence across donors. In an earlier analysis of a few hundred of the donors, high-throughput TCR beta sequencing was used to judge whether each TCR beta V gene segment behaved as functional or pseudogenic. Alongside the repertoire data, information on donor age, sex, ethnicity and CMV serostatus was compiled. Genome-wide SNP genotypes for about 65% of the roughly 670 donors were used in a later genetic analysis, which treated that subset as a discovery cohort. Every repertoire in the discovery cohort had been generated on one and the same sequencing platform. HLA typing covered class I and class II loci at four-digit resolution. The number of typed donors differed by locus: roughly 629-640 for A, B, C, DRB1 and DQB1; some 500 for DQA1; approximately 610 for DPA1; and some 470 for DPB1. About five DR-DQ haplotypes were handled as single units for association and clustering because linkage in the cohort was strong. On average, around 230,000 unique TCR beta nucleotide sequences were sequenced per donor among some 430 genotyped donors of the cohort, with about 17% of those sequences being non-productive. General findings and caveats noted by the study authors: According to a later analysis, parvovirus B19, influenza, CMV and Epstein-Barr virus appeared linked to several top co-occurrence clusters. An association between a missense DCLRE1C variant and V-gene and J-gene trimming of TCR beta chains was found in a later genetic analysis and replicated in an independent cohort. In a later analysis, TCR association rates were found to vary across HLA loci, with the most associated TCRs seen for DRB1 alleles and the fewest for HLA-C alleles. A cluster of highly shared sequence variants was judged likely to represent a technical artifact of the sequencing pipeline. Correlated functional status among segregating V segments might be attributable to linkage disequilibrium, but an unknown experimental factor could not be ruled out. While some public TCRs were present in many individuals, most TCR sequences turned up only very rarely across donors. Roughly uniform sequencing depth across donors was assumed in presence/absence analyses, although this assumption may not hold. Because some donors lacked HLA typing at each locus, the association tests relied only on the typed subset. The authors suggested that the approach could potentially be extended to other disease states and immunological phenotypes. A few of the identified cytomegalovirus-associated TCR beta chains were confirmed in vitro to be specific for cytomegalovirus antigens. In an earlier analysis of some 640 of the donors, most TCR beta V segments were observed in productive rearrangements about 87% or about 30% of the time, broadly matching IMGT annotations. The earlier analysis of almost 600 of the donors excluded some 15 rarely observed V segments, including chromosome 9 orphons, because counts were too low. Compared with the approximately 600-donor mean, donors in an Asian-associated ancestry cluster had fewer N-insertions in productive TCRs, according to a later genetic analysis. The classifier was reported to diagnose cytomegalovirus status with high specificity and sensitivity in both the original cohort and the validation cohort. In the study, around 160 TCR beta chains were listed as associated with cytomegalovirus. In a later analysis, most CMV-associated TCR beta chains were found to appear HLA-restricted, with HLA associations seemingly driven largely by CMV exposure. The only immune exposure information available for the cohort was CMV serostatus. In a later analysis, some 18,000 TCR beta sequences were associated with specific HLA alleles at a false discovery rate of 0.05. A further reported finding was that TCR beta sequences accurately predicted the HLA-A and HLA-B alleles for most subjects in the first cohort. The cohort was sequenced for TCR beta chains only, and without alpha or paired-chain data the features that could be detected were limited. In a later analysis, HLA-associated TCR beta chains showed more clonal expansion and lower generation probabilities than non-associated chains that were equally common. Strong co-occurrence of HLA alleles, especially DR and DQ, made assigning TCR associations to individual alleles difficult.

The library was prepared using the immunoSEQ multiplex PCR assay. For the multiplex PCR, a mixture combining 60 forward primers for TCR Vbeta segments and 13 reverse primers for TCR Jbeta segments was used. Amplification of the CDR3 region of rearranged TCR beta genes was performed with a multiplex PCR assay on genomic DNA. Amplified TCR beta libraries were sequenced as 87-base-pair reads on the Illumina HiSeq System. The authors processed their data as follows. A later analysis counted approximately 74 million unique TCR beta chains across the 666 repertoires, and around 12 million of these chains were shared by at least two donors. To remove PCR and sequencing errors, raw reads were error-corrected and collapsed into unique sequences using a nearest-neighbor algorithm that merged closely related sequences. V, D and J gene segments were assigned by aligning CDR3 sequences to IMGT reference sequences. For a sequence to be retained, a match of at least six nucleotides to both a V gene segment and a J gene segment was required. Rearrangements were called productive when the CDR3 lacked stop codons and stayed in frame with V and J; all others were non-productive. CDR3 was defined by IMGT convention, running from the second conserved V-encoded cysteine to the conserved J-encoded phenylalanine. The earlier analysis of about 590 of the donors excluded sequences that lacked an unambiguous match to a single V gene segment. An earlier analysis of under 750 of the donors called V segments functional above 56.7% productive rearrangements and segregating when the between-donor standard deviation exceeded 5%. A statistical classification framework was developed to diagnose cytomegalovirus status using the catalog of TCR beta chain sequences. In a later analysis, V and J genes were assigned by comparing TCR nucleotide sequences against IMGT/GENE-DB human TR gene sequences. A later analysis assigned CDR3 sequences and most-parsimonious VDJ recombination scenarios with the TCRdist pipeline. A later analysis defined each TCR beta chain by its CDR3 amino acid sequence plus V-gene family, and excluded reads lacking a unique V-gene family. As a way to deal with suspected cross-contamination and a sequencing artifact, a later analysis dropped roughly 600 nucleotide sequences that were highly shared and had low generation probability. In a later analysis, a clonal expansion index was calculated for each public chain from normalized within-repertoire ranks of inferred template counts. Generation probabilities in a later analysis came from a VDJ recombination model fitted to out-of-frame rearrangements, and those results were checked against IGoR. A later analysis scored TCR-TCR, TCR-HLA and TCR-CMV co-occurrence with hypergeometric tests, applying a repertoire-size bias correction to TCR pairs. A later analysis estimated false discovery rates by permuting HLA or CMV assignments 20 times. In a later analysis, co-occurring TCRs were grouped using DBSCAN, and TCRdist sequence similarity was added for clustering within HLA-allele-positive subsets. Co-occurrence clustering excluded repertoires with fewer than 30,000 or more than 120,000 public chains, plus five with anomalous nucleotide sharing. TCRdb obtained this table from immuneACCESS and retained in-frame rearrangements with V and J assigned. These tables miss some clones; where compared with another copy, unresolved V genes account for less than half of the shortfall, and the remainder is unexplained. V, J and clone size reflect that table, while D and trimming were determined from the DNA. For this sample the table gives about 80,000 clones, of which around 60% were detected only once. Roughly 4% of the sample lies in the top ten.

The cohort comprised fewer than 750 healthy bone marrow donors. At the time of sampling, every cohort member was nominally healthy, though immune exposures that went unrecorded were likely present. The donor tested CMV seropositive and was one of the 289 seropositive cohort members. A peripheral blood sample was provided by each donor, and peripheral blood mononuclear cells were used for TCR beta sequencing. The Qiagen DNeasy Blood Extraction Kit was used to extract genomic DNA from the blood cell samples. To note about this clone: Its antigen has not been determined. It has no much larger one-base neighbor in the sample; base qualities were not kept.

This TCR was sampled from a male donor in good health and CMV-seropositive. Sequencing was done on a sample of PBMCs.

Read as DNA, the sequence is TGCGCCAGCAGCTTGGAAGGGGGGGCGCGAGAGCAGTACTTC. This codes for CASSLEGGAREQYF. The chain links TRBV5-1 with TRBJ2-7, and the D gene may be TRBD2, 7 bases matching. CDR1 is given as SGHRS and CDR2 as YFSETQ, both from the germline V gene. The CDR3 covers 14 residues, taking in both the cysteine and the phenylalanine. Left in the record is the CDR3 DNA by itself, 42 bases read in frame from the first base. Trimming costs V 0 bases and J 7 bases, and their ends lie 14 bases apart.